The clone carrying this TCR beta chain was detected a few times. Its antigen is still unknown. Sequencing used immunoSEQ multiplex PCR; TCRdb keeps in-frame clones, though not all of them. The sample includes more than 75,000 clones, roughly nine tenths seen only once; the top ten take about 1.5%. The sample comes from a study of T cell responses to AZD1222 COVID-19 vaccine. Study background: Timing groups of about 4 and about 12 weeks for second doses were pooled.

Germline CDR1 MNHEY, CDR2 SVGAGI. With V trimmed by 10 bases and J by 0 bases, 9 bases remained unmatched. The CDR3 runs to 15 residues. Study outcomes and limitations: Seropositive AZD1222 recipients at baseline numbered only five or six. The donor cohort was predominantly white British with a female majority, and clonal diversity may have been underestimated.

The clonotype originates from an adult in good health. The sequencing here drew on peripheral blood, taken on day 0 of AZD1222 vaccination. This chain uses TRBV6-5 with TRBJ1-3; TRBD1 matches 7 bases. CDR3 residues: CAIRPGQDSGNTIYF. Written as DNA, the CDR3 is TGTGCCATTAGGCCCGGACAGGACTCTGGAAACACCATATATTTT.